The clone carrying this T cell receptor beta chain was observed a few times. TCRdb reanalysed the RT-PCR reads using MiXCR and keeps one entry per CDR3 protein. The table lists hundreds of thousands of distinct CDR3 sequences, 11% to 15% of them singletons, with 3.6% in the top ten. CDR3 size: 14 residues. With 5 bases removed from V and 7 bases from J, the gap between germline ends came to 15 bases. Germline CDR1 SGHVS, CDR2 FQNEAQ. V is TRBV7-8 and J is TRBJ1-5; D remains ambiguous. The TCR comes from a female donor in good health, serving as a healthy control. The sample was memory CD4+ T cells from blood. CDR3 DNA sequence: TGTGCCAGCAGCCTGGACCAGGACGGGCAGCCCCAGCATTTT. It codes for CASSLDQDGQPQHF.